Listed below are T cell receptor beta chains from one sample, sequenced in a study of cytomegalovirus exposure and HLA in healthy donors. Method: immunoSEQ multiplex PCR; TCRdb's copy keeps in-frame clones and lacks some. The data contain about 120,000 clones, roughly 80% of them seen just once; the ten biggest clones take up approximately 8.8%. Sequencing was done on a sample of PBMCs. These receptor sequences come from a female donor in good health and CMV-seropositive. Both conserved end residues are part of each CDR3. A D gene is named only where the DNA matches it firmly. Clone size, where shown, is once, few, many, or a class for clones that have expanded.

TRBV2,NA,NA,TRBJ1-2,TGTGCCAGCACCCCCGGGGGGTACTATGGCTACACCTTC,CASTPGGYYGYTF
TRBV6-5,NA,TRBD1,TRBJ2-2,TGTGCCAGCAGGATACAGGGGGCGACCACCGGGGAGCTGTTTTTT,CASRIQGATTGELFF
TRBV28,NA,TRBD1,TRBJ1-4,TGTGCCAGCAGTTTAGGGAGAACAGGGGTTGAAAAACTGTTTTTT,CASSLGRTGVEKLFF
TRBV7-2,NA,NA,TRBJ2-2,TGTGCCAGCAGCCTAGGGGGGGAGACCGGGGAGCTGTTTTTT,CASSLGGETGELFF
TRBV18,NA,NA,TRBJ1-1,TGTGCCAGCTCACCCGCGATGAACACTGAAGCTTTCTTT,CASSPAMNTEAFF
TRBV6-5,once,TRBD1,TRBJ2-2,TGTGCCAGCAGATACAGGGGTACCGGGGAGCTGTTTTTT,CASRYRGTGELFF
TRBV6-5,NA,NA,TRBJ2-2,TGTGCCAGCAGTCCGCGGGACGGGGAGCTGTTTTTT,CASSPRDGELFF
TRBV5-1,NA,TRBD1,TRBJ2-7,TGCGCCAGCAGCCTCGACAGGGGGCGATACGAGCAGTACTTC,CASSLDRGRYEQYF
TRBV27,NA,NA,TRBJ2-7,TGTGCCAGCTCCCTGGTCGCCCCCGGGGACGAGCAGTACTTC,CASSLVAPGDEQYF
TRBV5-1,NA,NA,TRBJ2-5,TGCGCCAGCAGCTTGTGGCCTAGGAGGGAGACCCAGTACTTC,CASSLWPRRETQYF
TRBV4-1,NA,NA,TRBJ1-5,TGCGCCAGCAGCCTGCAACAGGGTCGTTATCAGCCCCAGCATTTT,CASSLQQGRYQPQHF